These T cell receptor beta chains were read from a single sample in a study of blood T cells in healthy people across ages. TCRdb fed the 5' RACE reads into MiXCR, producing one record per CDR3 protein. Of about 1.4 million distinct CDR3 sequences in the sample, 59% were seen once. The sequenced material came from blood. Every receptor here comes from a man between 18 and 35 years old in good health. Both conserved end residues are part of each CDR3.

TRBJ2-7 TRBV12-3/TRBV12-4 CASSLKRGGEQYF
NA TRBV7-8 CASRSLAGDEQYF
TRBJ2-5 TRBV5-1 CASSLYGGFQETQYF
TRBJ2-3 TRBV7-9 CASSPRQPRGTDTQYF
TRBJ2-1 TRBV29-1 CSHLLASEQFF
TRBJ2-1 TRBV7-9 CASSSPPGLAGGMGEQFF
TRBJ2-7 TRBV20-1 CSARGTGFSYEQYF
TRBJ2-4 TRBV5-6 CASTRDRKYF
TRBJ2-5 TRBV12-3/TRBV12-4 CASSWTVSGETQYF
TRBJ1-1 TRBV27 CASNSSPGGGNTEAFF
TRBJ2-1 TRBV4-1 CASSQENVNEQFF
TRBJ1-2 TRBV4-2 CASSTRTDYGYTF
TRBJ2-7 TRBV29-1 CSVGTGLTPHEQYF
TRBJ1-2 TRBV5-5 CASSLAGVSNYGYTF
TRBJ2-1 TRBV14 CASSQEGNLAGGFNEQFF
TRBJ2-4 TRBV6-6 CASRLAGSPGEQYF
TRBJ2-1 TRBV20-1 CSASGERGRESNEQFF
TRBJ1-1 TRBV20-1 CSARDPIKTEAFF
TRBJ2-4 TRBV7-2 CASSPIPGQGLGLLCVQYF
TRBJ2-1 TRBV2 CASSRAWQGGHNEQFF
TRBJ1-2 TRBV6-5 CASSYLSGNGYTF
NA TRBV10-2 CASGNRGIYYEQYF
TRBJ1-6 TRBV15 CATSRDPGEGSPLHF
NA TRBV11-2 CASSLGARGETQFF
TRBJ2-1 TRBV5-1 CASSPSPGLAIYEQFF
TRBJ2-1 TRBV28 CASSWATSRSNNEQFF
TRBJ1-2 TRBV5-6 CASSPRDRARNGYTF
TRBJ2-7 TRBV28 CASRTTGVEQYF
TRBJ1-2 TRBV27 CASSLKGTNFYGYTF
TRBJ2-4 TRBV4-3 CASSQGHEHGGQGEQYF
TRBJ2-2 TRBV4-3 CASGMGQVYTGELFF
TRBJ2-5 TRBV29-1 CSVFAPLQETQYF
TRBJ1-1 TRBV25-1 CASSEFRGPRSEAFF
TRBJ1-2 TRBV7-9 CASSTQGSTLNGYTF
TRBJ2-5 TRBV28 CASSSHAQETQYF